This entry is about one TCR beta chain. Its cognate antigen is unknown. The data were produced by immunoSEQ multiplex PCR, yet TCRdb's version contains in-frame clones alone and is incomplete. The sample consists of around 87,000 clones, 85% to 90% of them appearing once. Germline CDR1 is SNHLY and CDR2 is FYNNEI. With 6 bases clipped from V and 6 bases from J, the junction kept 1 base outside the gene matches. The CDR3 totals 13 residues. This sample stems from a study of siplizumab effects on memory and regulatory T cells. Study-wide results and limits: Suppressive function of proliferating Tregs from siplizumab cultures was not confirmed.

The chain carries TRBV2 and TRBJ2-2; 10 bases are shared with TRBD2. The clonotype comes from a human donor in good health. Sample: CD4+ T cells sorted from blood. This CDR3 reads CASRAGGPGELFF. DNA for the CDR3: TGTGCCAGCAGAGCGGGGGGGCCCGGGGAGCTGTTTTTT.